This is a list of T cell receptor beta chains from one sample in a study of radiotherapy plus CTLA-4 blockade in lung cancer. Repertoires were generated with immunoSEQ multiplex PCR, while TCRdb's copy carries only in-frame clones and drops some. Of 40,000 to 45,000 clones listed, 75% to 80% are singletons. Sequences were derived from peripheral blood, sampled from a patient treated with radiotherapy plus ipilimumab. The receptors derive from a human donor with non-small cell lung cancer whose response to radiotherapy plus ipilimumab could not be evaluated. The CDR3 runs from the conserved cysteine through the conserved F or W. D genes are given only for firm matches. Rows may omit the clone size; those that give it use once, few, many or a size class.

TGTGCCAGTAGTAAGTGGACAGGGGGTACCGGCGCGAGCGAGCAGTACTTC	CASSKWTGGTGASEQYF	TRBD1	TRBV19	TRBJ2-7	.
TGTGCCAGCAGCGTTCATACAGGGTTAGGCTACAATGAGCAGTTCTTC	CASSVHTGLGYNEQFF	.	TRBV9	TRBJ2-1	.
TGTGCCAGCAGCTCCGGGACTAGCGGGGGCAGGCTAGATACGCAGTATTTT	CASSSGTSGGRLDTQYF	TRBD2	TRBV11-3	TRBJ2-3	.
TGTGCCAGCAAAGCAGGGAGGGACTCAGATACGCAGTATTTT	CASKAGRDSDTQYF	TRBD2	TRBV27	TRBJ2-3	.
TGTGCCAGCAGTACCGGGACAGGTCCCTCTCATGGCTACACCTTC	CASSTGTGPSHGYTF	TRBD1	TRBV5-4	TRBJ1-2	.
TGTGCCAGTAGTCGGACCCGGGACACCTTCGAAAAACTGTTTTTT	CASSRTRDTFEKLFF	.	TRBV19	TRBJ1-4	.
TGTGCCAGCAGTGACCTAAGGGGGACCTCTAACTATGGCTACACCTTC	CASSDLRGTSNYGYTF	.	TRBV6-1	TRBJ1-2	.
TGTGCCAGCTCCGGGACAGCCAGGACCACGGCTGGGGCCAACGTCCTGACTTTC	CASSGTARTTAGANVLTF	TRBD1	TRBV18	TRBJ2-6	.
TGTGCCAGCAGCCGCAGACTAGCGGACAATGAGCAGTTCTTC	CASSRRLADNEQFF	TRBD2	TRBV16	TRBJ2-1	once
TGTGCCAGCACCGGTGGGGCAGCCTACGAGCAGTACTTC	CASTGGAAYEQYF	.	TRBV27	TRBJ2-7	once
TGCGCCAGCAGCCAAGACAGGGGAGTGGAAAAACTGTTTTTT	CASSQDRGVEKLFF	.	TRBV4-1	TRBJ1-4	few
TGTGCAGCGGGCGGGACTGAAGCTTTCTTT	CAAGGTEAFF	.	TRBV7-9	TRBJ1-1	.
TGTGCCAGCAGCCCAAGGGACAGGGGGTCTGGCTACACCTTC	CASSPRDRGSGYTF	TRBD1	TRBV7-9	TRBJ1-2	few
TGTGCCAGAAGCTTGGGACTAGAATTCTACGAGCAGTACTTC	CARSLGLEFYEQYF	.	TRBV5-3	TRBJ2-7	.
TGTGCCAGCCGGGACAATCTTTTGGGGCAGTACTTC	CASRDNLLGQYF	.	TRBV28	TRBJ2-7	.
TGTGCCAGCAGCTTCGACAGGCAATCCTACGAGCAGTACTTC	CASSFDRQSYEQYF	.	TRBV7-2	TRBJ2-7	.
TGTGCCAGCAGCTTTAGCGGGAGGCCAAATGAGCAGTTCTTC	CASSFSGRPNEQFF	TRBD2	TRBV7-3	TRBJ2-1	.
TGTGCCTGGGCCGACAGGGGCCTTCGCACAGATACGCAGTATTTT	CAWADRGLRTDTQYF	TRBD1	TRBV30	TRBJ2-3	.
TGTGCCAGCACCCCCACTAGCGGGGGCTCCTACGAGCAGTACTTC	CASTPTSGGSYEQYF	TRBD2	TRBV27	TRBJ2-7	.
TGCGCCAGCAGCATAAGCCAGGGAACCACTGAAGCTTTCTTT	CASSISQGTTEAFF	.	TRBV4-1	TRBJ1-1	.
TGTGCCAGCAGAAGGGGTGACGGTAGCAATCAGCCCCAGCATTTT	CASRRGDGSNQPQHF	.	TRBV28	TRBJ1-5	.
TGTGCCAGCAGCTCTTGGGGAAACAGGGAGCCGAACACTGAAGCTTTCTTT	CASSSWGNREPNTEAFF	.	TRBV5-4	TRBJ1-1	.
TGCGCCAGCAGCCCCTACCGATTAGCGGGGGGACTGACAGATACGCAGTATTTT	CASSPYRLAGGLTDTQYF	TRBD2	TRBV5-1	TRBJ2-3	.
TGTGCCAGCAGCTTTTCCGAAAGTAGAACCTACGAGCAGTACTTC	CASSFSESRTYEQYF	.	TRBV7-2	TRBJ2-7	.
TGCGCCAGCAGCTTGGTGGACTACCAATTAACCGAGCAGTTCTTC	CASSLVDYQLTEQFF	.	TRBV5-1	TRBJ2-1	.
TGTGCCAGCAGTTTCTTGTTGAGGCGGACCTACAATGAGCAGTTCTTC	CASSFLLRRTYNEQFF	.	TRBV27	TRBJ2-1	.
TGTGCCAGCAGTTACGGCGGGAGCACAGATACGCAGTATTTT	CASSYGGSTDTQYF	.	TRBV6-5	TRBJ2-3	.
TGTGCCAGCACCCGGGGGGGACAGTCCTCCTACGAGCAGTACTTC	CASTRGGQSSYEQYF	.	TRBV28	TRBJ2-7	.
TGCAGCGTTGCAATTAGCTCCTACGAGCAGTACTTC	CSVAISSYEQYF	.	TRBV29-1	TRBJ2-7	.
TGTGCCAGTAGTATACACGACAGCTATGGCTACACCTTC	CASSIHDSYGYTF	.	TRBV19	TRBJ1-2	.
TGTGCCAGCACCCCTCCGGGAACGTGGGCTTTCTTT	CASTPPGTWAFF	.	TRBV7-8	TRBJ1-1	.
TGTGCCAGCAGCTACACCGACACCCTTGCCCACGAGCAGTACTTC	CASSYTDTLAHEQYF	.	TRBV11-2	TRBJ2-7	.
TGTGCCACCGGACGGGGGACAGATACGCAGTATTTT	CATGRGTDTQYF	.	TRBV15	TRBJ2-3	.
TGTGCCAGCAGTCCACAGGGGATGAACACTGAAGCTTTCTTT	CASSPQGMNTEAFF	TRBD1	TRBV6-5	TRBJ1-1	.